This T cell receptor (beta chain) was obtained from a study of CD8 T cells in Susac syndrome. CDR3 size: 16 residues. CDR1 and CDR2 from the germline V gene are LNHDA and SQIVND (reference sequence). J gave up 8 bases and V 5 bases, and 13 bases lay outside the gene matches. Random hexamers primed reverse transcription of roughly 0.45 to 1 ug RNA. TCRdb analysed the immunoSEQ multiplex PCR reads with MiXCR anew, one entry per CDR3 protein. The sample lists some 450,000 distinct CDR3 sequences, about 85% occurring once. The V and J genes are TRBV19 and TRBJ2-1, with TRBD2 identical over 9 bases. Material: CD8+ T cells from PBMCs. The receptor comes from a human donor with multiple sclerosis. The CDR3 loop reads CASSAEPGLAGDEQFF. CDR3 DNA: TGTGCCAGTAGTGCTGAACCCGGGTTAGCGGGAGATGAGCAGTTCTTC.